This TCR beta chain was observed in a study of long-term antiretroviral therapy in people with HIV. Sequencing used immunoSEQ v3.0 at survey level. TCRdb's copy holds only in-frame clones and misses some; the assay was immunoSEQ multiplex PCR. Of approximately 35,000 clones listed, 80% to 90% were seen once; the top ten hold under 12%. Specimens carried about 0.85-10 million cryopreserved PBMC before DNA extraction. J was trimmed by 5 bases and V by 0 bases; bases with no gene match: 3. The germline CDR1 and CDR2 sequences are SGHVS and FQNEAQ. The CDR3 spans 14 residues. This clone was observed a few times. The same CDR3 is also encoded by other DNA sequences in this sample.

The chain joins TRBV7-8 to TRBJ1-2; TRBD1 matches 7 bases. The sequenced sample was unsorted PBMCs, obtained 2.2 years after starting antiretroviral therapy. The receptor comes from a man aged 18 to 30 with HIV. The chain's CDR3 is CASSLAVQGYGYTF. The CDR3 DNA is TGTGCCAGCAGCTTAGCGGTACAGGGGTATGGCTACACCTTC. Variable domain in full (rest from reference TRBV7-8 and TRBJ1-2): GAGVSQSPRYKVAKRGQDVALRCDPISGHVSLFWYQQALGQGPEFLTYFQNEAQLDKSGLPSDRFFAERPEGSVSTLKIQRTQQEDSAVYLCASSLAVQGYGYTFGSGTRLTVV.